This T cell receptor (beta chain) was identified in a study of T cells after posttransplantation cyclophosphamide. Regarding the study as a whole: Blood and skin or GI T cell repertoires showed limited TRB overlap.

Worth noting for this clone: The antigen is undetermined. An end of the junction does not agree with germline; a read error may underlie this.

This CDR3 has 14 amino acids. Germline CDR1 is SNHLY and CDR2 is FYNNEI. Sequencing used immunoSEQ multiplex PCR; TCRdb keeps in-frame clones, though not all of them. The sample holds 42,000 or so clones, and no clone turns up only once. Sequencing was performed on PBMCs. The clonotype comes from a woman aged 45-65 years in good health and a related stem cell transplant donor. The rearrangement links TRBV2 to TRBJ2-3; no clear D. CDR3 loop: CASSVRRSTDAQYF. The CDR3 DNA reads TGTGCCAGCAGTGTTCGCCGAAGCACAGATGCGCAGTATTTT. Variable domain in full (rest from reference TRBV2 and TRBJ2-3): EPEVTQTPSHQVTQMGQEVILRCVPISNHLYFYWYRQILGQKVEFLVSFYNNEISEKSEIFDDQFSVERPDGSNFTLKIRSTKLEDSAMYFCASSVRRSTDAQYFGPGTRLTVL.